The 2 T cell receptor beta chains in this list originate from one sample, sequenced in a study of blood T cells in healthy people across ages. Alongside a J-beta primer mix, a sample-barcoded 5' primer served in a second PCR lasting roughly 6 to 12 cycles. TCRdb independently ran MiXCR on the 5' RACE reads; one entry per CDR3 protein. The table shows over 1,300,000 distinct CDR3 sequences, with roughly 60% occurring only once. Sample: blood. The receptors come from a young man in good health.

CDR3 protein: CSATTGETSTDTQYF. The DNA of the CDR3 is TGCAGTGCGACAACAGGGGAAACTAGCACAGATACGCAGTATTTT. The J gene is TRBJ2-3, the V gene TRBV20-1; 7 bases align to TRBD1. V lost 6 bases, J lost 0 bases, and 9 bases stayed unmatched. CDR1 and CDR2 from the germline V gene are DFQATT and SNEGSKA (reference sequence). The CDR3 extends over 15 amino acids.

Comment on this clonotype: An end of the junction does not agree with germline; a read error may underlie this. This chain connects TRBV15 to TRBJ1-2, with D maybe TRBD1 (6 bases). Germline values: CDR1 LNHNV, CDR2 YYDKDF (reference sequence). The CDR3 sequence is 17 residues long. CDR3 protein: CATSGDTIRGANYGYTF. DNA for the CDR3: TGTGCCACCAGCGGAGATACAATAAGGGGGGCTAACTATGGCTACACCTTC. The full variable domain, with the rest looked up from reference TRBV15 and TRBJ1-2, is DAMVIQNPRYQVTQFGKPVTLSCSQTLNHNVMYWYQQKSSQAPKLLFHYYDKDFNNEADTPDNFQSRRPNTSFCFLDIRSPGLGDTAMYLCATSGDTIRGANYGYTFGSGTRLTVV.